What follows are 21 T cell receptor beta chains derived from one specimen sequenced in a study of blood T cell repertoires in COVID-19. Some clones are missing from TCRdb's copy, which holds only in-frame ones; the method was immunoSEQ multiplex PCR. The sample holds about 170,000 clones, about 83% seen once. The material sequenced was peripheral blood. The receptors were sampled from a woman older than 75 with COVID-19, enrolled during active disease.

This clone was seen a handful of times. This chain connects TRBV2 to TRBJ2-5; D might be TRBD2 (6 bases). Per germline, CDR1 SNHLY and CDR2 FYNNEI. The ends were cut back, 3 bases at V and 0 bases at J, with 17 bases in the middle. The CDR3 length is 17 residues. The CDR3 is CASSEGGSGLYQETQYF. CDR3 in DNA: TGTGCCAGCAGTGAGGGGGGTAGCGGTCTCTACCAAGAGACCCAGTACTTC.

The chain combines TRBV20-1 with TRBJ1-2; D not resolved. The CDR3 is 11 amino acids. Germline V lookup: CDR1 DFQATT, CDR2 SNEGSKA (reference sequence). Trimming removed 0 bases from V and 8 bases from J, with 7 bases in between. The CDR3 nucleotides are TGCAGTGCTAGAGATAATAGCGGCTACACCTTC. Translation gives CSARDNSGYTF.

The J gene is TRBJ2-5, the V gene TRBV19; TRBD1 matches at 9 bases. V gave up 10 bases and J gave up 4 bases; unmatched junction bases: 7. This CDR3 contains 13 residues. CDR1 is LNHDA, CDR2 SQIVND, per germline (reference sequence). CDR3 region: CATGTGIGETQYF. As DNA, the CDR3 is TGTGCCACCGGGACAGGGATCGGAGAGACCCAGTACTTC.

This clone was counted between two and nine times. The chain carries TRBV6-6 and TRBJ1-1; 8 nucleotides align to TRBD1. Germline CDR1 reads MNHNY; CDR2 reads SVGAGI (reference sequence). J lost 7 bases, V lost 2 bases, and 12 bases had no gene match. CDR3 length equals 16 residues. The CDR3 nucleotides read TGTGCCAGCAGTTACCCTAGGACAGGGAAGAAGGTTGAAGCTTTCTTT. Translation gives CASSYPRTGKKVEAFF.

This clone was recorded once. CDR3 in amino acids: CASSRARVAEKLFF. The CDR3 DNA sequence: TGTGCCAGCAGCCGAGCGAGGGTGGCTGAAAAACTGTTTTTT. V gene TRBV7-8 combines with J gene TRBJ1-4, with D unclear. CDR3 length equals 14 residues. In germline, CDR1 is SGHVS, CDR2 FQNEAQ. Trimming shortened V by 5 bases and J by 7 bases, and 14 bases separated the two germline ends.

The chain carries TRBV2 and TRBJ2-7; 7 bases match TRBD2. CDR1 and CDR2 from the germline V gene are SNHLY and FYNNEI. This CDR3 contains 14 residues. Losses at the gene ends were 4 bases for V and 2 bases for J; bases not matched to a gene: 5. CDR3 in amino acids: CASSAGGRTYEQYF. The CDR3 DNA is TGTGCCAGCAGTGCGGGGGGTCGCACCTACGAGCAGTACTTC.

This chain links TRBV7-2 with TRBJ2-5; 11 bases line up with TRBD1. With V trimmed by 5 bases and J by 1 base, 3 bases remained unmatched. The CDR3 contains 15 residues. Germline CDR1 and CDR2: SGHTA and FQGNSA. In nucleotides, the CDR3 is TGTGCCAGCAGCGAGGGACAGGGGGGCCAAGAGACCCAGTACTTC. Amino acids: CASSEGQGGQETQYF.

Details on this clone: The same CDR3 is also encoded by other DNA sequences in this sample. The genes are TRBV5-1 and TRBJ2-3; TRBD2 matches at 13 bases. From germline, CDR1 is SGHRS and CDR2 YFSETQ. Trimming took 5 bases from V and 3 from J; bases not matched to a gene: 3. The CDR3 totals 15 residues. In nucleotides, the CDR3 is TGCGCCAGCAGTCCGGGACTAGCGGGAACAGATACGCAGTATTTT. This encodes CASSPGLAGTDTQYF.

This chain joins TRBV6-2 or TRBV6-3 and TRBJ2-1; 9 bases align to TRBD2. The germline V gene has CDR1 MNHEY and CDR2 SVGEGT. The CDR3 has 15 amino acids. Trimming at V came to 4 bases and at J to 9 bases, leaving 10 bases not matched to a gene. This CDR3 is CASSSIAGDFSEQFF. CDR3 coding DNA: TGTGCCAGCAGTTCGATAGCGGGAGACTTTAGTGAGCAGTTCTTC.

The rearrangement uses TRBV25-1 and TRBJ1-2; 7 bases fit TRBD1. This CDR3 comprises 14 residues. J was trimmed by 5 bases and V by 7 bases; bases with no gene match: 10. Germline loops: CDR1 MGHDK, CDR2 SYGVNS. CDR3 sequence reads: CASIERQGRYGYTF. The CDR3 DNA follows: TGTGCCAGCATTGAGCGACAGGGAAGGTATGGCTACACCTTC.

The gene calls are TRBV19 and TRBJ1-2; the D gene is possibly TRBD1 (5 bases). V was cut by 4 bases and J by 4 bases, with 10 bases left in between. This CDR3 is built from 13 residues. The germline V gene has CDR1 LNHDA and CDR2 SQIVND (reference sequence). CDR3 residues: CASSKGAPYGYTF. The CDR3 coding sequence is TGTGCCAGTAGTAAAGGGGCTCCCTATGGCTACACCTTC.

The chain combines TRBV6-6 with TRBJ1-6; D unclear. Germline CDR1 MNHNY, CDR2 SVGAGI (reference sequence). The CDR3 has 14 residues. Between the trimmed V and J ends, which lost 6 bases and 1 base, there was a span of 7 bases. In DNA form, the CDR3 reads TGTGCCAGCAGGACGGAGTCCTATAATTCACCCCTCCACTTT. As protein: CASRTESYNSPLHF.

The chain employs TRBV7-9 and TRBJ2-7, with 7 bases that match TRBD1. Germline CDR1 is SEHNR and CDR2 is FQNEAQ (reference sequence). The ends lost 11 bases at V and 3 bases at J; junction bases unmatched: 7. This CDR3 has 12 residues. Here the CDR3 DNA reads TGTGCCGGAACAGGGGATAACTACGAGCAGTACTTC. Translated: CAGTGDNYEQYF.

The CDR3 nucleotides are TGTGCCAGTAATGGGGCAGACTCCTACAATGAGCAGTTCTTC. As protein: CASNGADSYNEQFF. The chain links TRBV19 to TRBJ2-1; a possible D gene is TRBD1 (5 bases). Trimming removed 7 bases at V and 0 bases at J, with 10 bases between. Germline V gene sequence: CDR1 LNHDA, CDR2 SQIVND (reference sequence). The CDR3 spans 14 residues.

About this clone: The sample carries other DNA sequences with the same CDR3. J is TRBJ1-3 and V is TRBV9; 9 bases align to TRBD1. Germline-derived CDR1 and CDR2 are SGDLS and YYNGEE. The V gene end was trimmed by 3 bases and the J gene end by 1 base; junction bases not matched to a gene: 5. The CDR3 spans 16 residues. The CDR3 reads CASSGRDRVSGNTIYF. For the CDR3, the DNA is TGTGCCAGCAGCGGAAGGGACAGGGTGTCTGGAAACACCATATATTTT.

This clone appeared a few times. The chain joins TRBV19 to TRBJ2-1; possible D gene TRBD2, 5 bases. Between the trimmed V and J ends, which lost 4 bases and 7 bases, there was a span of 11 bases. The length of the CDR3 is 13 residues. CDR1 and CDR2 (germline): LNHDA, SQIVND (reference sequence). The CDR3 protein is CASSKVRGNEQFF. The DNA for the CDR3 is TGTGCCAGTAGTAAGGTCAGAGGGAATGAGCAGTTCTTC.

This chain uses TRBV6-2 or TRBV6-3 with TRBJ2-6; TRBD1 matches at 7 bases. The J segment lost 0 bases and the V segment lost 4 bases, leaving 9 bases of the junction unmatched. The germline V gene has CDR1 MNHEY and CDR2 SVGEGT. CDR3 length: 18 amino acids. The CDR3 nucleotides are TGTGCCAGCAGTTCACAGGGGTTACACTCCTCTGGGGCCAACGTCCTGACTTTC. Its translation: CASSSQGLHSSGANVLTF.

CDR3 region: CASSTSPGVGELFF. As DNA, the CDR3 is TGTGCCAGTAGTACGTCACCGGGGGTCGGGGAGCTGTTTTTT. The chain recombines TRBV19 with TRBJ2-2; D perhaps matches TRBD2 (6 bases). Germline assignment: CDR1 LNHDA and CDR2 SQIVND (reference sequence). Trimming removed 4 bases at V and 7 bases at J, with 13 bases between. CDR3 length: 14 amino acids.

The chain combines TRBV28 with TRBJ2-5; 7 bases agree with TRBD1. Germline CDR1 and CDR2: MDHEN and SYDVKM. The CDR3 is made up of 14 amino acids. V lost 4 bases to trimming and J lost 5 bases; unmatched junction nucleotides: 7. CDR3 nucleotide sequence: TGTGCCAGCAGTTCACAGGGGTTAGCGGAGACCCAGTACTTC. Its protein product is CASSSQGLAETQYF.

The genes are TRBV11-3 and TRBJ2-4; TRBD2 might be the D (6 bases). Germline assignment: CDR1 SGHNT and CDR2 YENEEA. CDR3 length: 13 amino acids. Trimming stripped 5 bases from V and 15 bases from J, with 20 bases between. Here the CDR3 reads CASSKRWGDKPYF. CDR3 coding DNA: TGTGCCAGCAGCAAAAGATGGGGGGATAAGCCGTACTTC.

The genes are TRBV6-2 or TRBV6-3 and TRBJ2-1, with D perhaps matching TRBD2 (6 bases). This CDR3 region has 13 residues. Germline assignment: CDR1 MNHEY and CDR2 SVGEGT. V was trimmed by 11 bases and J by 12 bases, leaving 23 bases between them. This CDR3 reads CAGNPTSPDAQFF. As DNA, the CDR3 is TGTGCCGGCAACCCTACTAGCCCAGACGCGCAGTTCTTC.